This T cell receptor beta chain emerged from a study of identical twins. MiXCR, applied by TCRdb to the 5' RACE reads, yields one record per CDR3 protein. The repertoire consists of hundreds of thousands of distinct CDR3 sequences, with less than 25% occurring once and the leading ten covering approximately 4.5%. Trimming took 4 bases from V and 2 from J; bases not matched to a gene: 5. The length of the CDR3 is 16 residues. Germline loops: CDR1 ENHRY, CDR2 SYGVKD. These data also formed part of another study, on T cells expressing NK-cell markers.

V and J are TRBV10-3 and TRBJ2-3; 11 positions match TRBD2. The receptor was derived from a woman younger than 30 in good health. What was sequenced was PBMCs. The CDR3 bases are TGTGCCATCAGTGGAGGGACTAGCGGATCCACAGATACGCAGTATTTT. It encodes CAISGGTSGSTDTQYF.